A selection of T cell receptor beta chains follows, all from one sample in a study of graft-versus-host responses after intestinal transplantation. TCRdb keeps only in-frame clones here, not all; method: immunoSEQ multiplex PCR. The sample carries 25,000 or so clones, roughly 90% recorded once. The sample consisted of PBMCs, taken 38 to 40 days after intestinal transplant. These receptors were obtained from a human patient who received an intestinal transplant, so some T cells may come from the graft donor. Both conserved end residues are part of each CDR3. Fields, in order: clone size, CDR3 length, J gene, V gene, D gene, CDR3 DNA, CDR3 protein. D genes are given only for firm matches. Expanded clones are given a class, and other clones once, few, many or no size at all.

- | 21 | TRBJ2-3 | TRBV7-7 | TRBD2 | TGTGCTAGCAGCCCGGGACTAGCGGGAGGGCGATCACGACTTAGCACAGATACGCAGTATTTT | CASSPGLAGGRSRLSTDTQYF
once | 14 | TRBJ1-2 | TRBV5-1 | - | TGCGCCAGCAGAAGTCAGGGAAGTGGCTATGGCTACACCTTC | CASRSQGSGYGYTF
- | 13 | TRBJ2-7 | TRBV10-2 | - | TGCGCCAGCAGTGGGTGGGGCTCCTACGAGCAGTACTTC | CASSGWGSYEQYF
- | 15 | TRBJ1-3 | TRBV28 | - | TGTGCCAGCAGTTTAGGGCACCCCTCTGGAAACACCATATATTTT | CASSLGHPSGNTIYF
- | 14 | TRBJ2-5 | TRBV21-1 | - | TGTGCCAGCCTTAGCGGGAGGTGGCAAGAGACCCAGTACTTC | CASLSGRWQETQYF
few | 12 | TRBJ2-3 | TRBV6-4 | - | TGTGCCAGCAGTGACAGCACAGATACGCAGTATTTT | CASSDSTDTQYF
- | 16 | TRBJ2-7 | TRBV21-1 | - | TGTGCCAGCAGCAAAGAGCATAGGACTAGCTATGACGAGCAGTACTTC | CASSKEHRTSYDEQYF
- | 14 | TRBJ1-5 | TRBV7-9 | - | TGTGCCAGCAGCTTAGGGGGGCTTAATCAGCCCCAGCATTTT | CASSLGGLNQPQHF
- | 14 | TRBJ2-7 | TRBV6-1 | - | TGTGCCAGCAGTGATAGGCAGGGCTACGGGGAGCAGTACTTC | CASSDRQGYGEQYF
- | 16 | TRBJ2-1 | TRBV9 | - | TGTGCCAGCAGCGTAACTCAAGGAGGGTCATACAATGAGCAGTTCTTC | CASSVTQGGSYNEQFF
- | 14 | TRBJ2-7 | TRBV28 | TRBD1 | TGTGCCAGCAGCCCAGGACAGGGGACAAAAGAGCAGTACTTC | CASSPGQGTKEQYF
- | 13 | TRBJ1-1 | TRBV18 | - | TGTGCCAGCTCACACACAGGGTTGGGCCCAGCTTTCTTT | CASSHTGLGPAFF
- | 18 | TRBJ2-7 | TRBV2 | TRBD2 | TGTGCCAGCAGTGCGACACCCCAAGGTGGGACTAGCAACTACGAGCAGTACTTC | CASSATPQGGTSNYEQYF
- | 16 | TRBJ1-2 | TRBV4-2 | - | TGTGCCAGCAGCCAAGCCTCGGACAGCGACCCTTATGGCTACACCTTC | CASSQASDSDPYGYTF
- | 14 | TRBJ2-7 | TRBV27 | - | TGTGCCAGCAGTTTGTACCCCGGTGCCTACGAGCAGTACTTC | CASSLYPGAYEQYF
- | 11 | TRBJ1-1 | TRBV29-1 | - | TGCAGCGTTGGTTGGGAAACTGAAGCTTTCTTT | CSVGWETEAFF
- | 15 | TRBJ2-5 | TRBV6-6 | TRBD2 | TGTGCCAGCGTCCCGACTAGCGGGAGTCAAGAGACCCAGTACTTC | CASVPTSGSQETQYF
- | 16 | TRBJ2-7 | TRBV11-1 | TRBD2 | TGTGCCAGCCTCGCCATGACTAGCGGGAGAAGGCACGAGCAGTACTTC | CASLAMTSGRRHEQYF
- | 11 | TRBJ1-4 | TRBV6-6 | - | TGTGCCAGCAGTTACCAGACAGCCATCAATTTT | CASSYQTAINF
- | 16 | TRBJ2-1 | TRBV13 | - | TGTGCCAGCAGCTTAGGCCGGTCGGGATTCTACAATGAGCAGTTCTTC | CASSLGRSGFYNEQFF
- | 13 | TRBJ2-1 | TRBV29-1 | - | TGCAGCGTTGAAGATCTTTATGGCAATGAGCAGTTCTTC | CSVEDLYGNEQFF
- | 17 | TRBJ2-1 | TRBV9 | TRBD2 | TGTGCCAGCAGCGTAGTCGCCGCTAGCGGGAGTTATAATGAGCAGTTCTTC | CASSVVAASGSYNEQFF
- | 14 | TRBJ2-7 | TRBV4-2 | TRBD2 | TGTGCCAGCAGCCTCAGTCGACTAGCTTACGAGCAGTACTTC | CASSLSRLAYEQYF
- | 16 | TRBJ2-7 | TRBV9 | TRBD2 | TGTGCCAGCAGCGTAGAAGCACTAGCGGGGTCCTACGAGCAGTACTTC | CASSVEALAGSYEQYF
- | 18 | TRBJ2-7 | TRBV21-1 | - | TGTGCCAGCAGCAAGAGGTTGGCTTTGGGGGCACCGACCTACGAGCAGTACTTC | CASSKRLALGAPTYEQYF
- | 15 | TRBJ2-7 | TRBV9 | - | TGTGCCAGCAGCGGGGGTGCCCGGGGCACCTACGAGCAGTACTTC | CASSGGARGTYEQYF
- | 17 | TRBJ2-7 | TRBV29-1 | - | TGCAGCTTTTATGGGGGCCCGGGACTAAATCGCCACTACGAGCAGTACTTC | CSFYGGPGLNRHYEQYF
- | 15 | TRBJ2-4 | TRBV6-5 | - | TGTGCCAGCAGGAAGGGCCCCTTAACCAAAAACATTCAGTACTTC | CASRKGPLTKNIQYF
- | 14 | TRBJ2-3 | TRBV9 | - | TGTGCCAGCAGCGTAACGGGAGACCCAGATACGCAGTATTTT | CASSVTGDPDTQYF
- | 17 | TRBJ2-1 | TRBV7-9 | TRBD2 | TGTGCCAGCAGCGGAAGAGGGAGGGCTAGCGGGAGCAATGAGCAGTTCTTC | CASSGRGRASGSNEQFF
- | 13 | TRBJ2-5 | TRBV2 | - | TGTGCCAGCACTCCGGACTCTCAAGAGACCCAGTACTTC | CASTPDSQETQYF